The entry that follows covers one T cell receptor beta chain sequence. Its antigen is unknown. This specimen belongs to a study of cytomegalovirus exposure and HLA in healthy donors. Study-level findings and limits: Presence/absence analyses supposed approximately even sequencing depth among donors. Per a prior analysis, the majority of TCR beta V segments were productive roughly 87% or roughly 30% of the time.

The PCR contained 60 Vbeta and 13 Jbeta primers. Data came from immunoSEQ multiplex PCR; TCRdb stores just in-frame clones and leaves some out. Here the sample spans approximately 92,000 clones, 70% to 85% being singletons. The receptor comes from a man between 60 and 75 years old in good health and CMV-seronegative. What was sequenced was PBMCs.

CDR3 sequence: CASSPRTGVRYEQYF. CDR3 DNA sequence: TGTGCCAGCAGCCCCCGGACAGGGGTTCGCTACGAGCAGTACTTC. The chain uses TRBV6-5 and TRBJ2-7; TRBD1 matches at 9 bases. CDR1 is MNHEY, CDR2 SVGAGI, per germline. Unmatched junction bases numbered 9, after V lost 6 bases and J lost 3 bases. The CDR3 contains 15 residues.